Following are 10 T cell receptor beta chains from one sample sequenced in a study of cytomegalovirus exposure and HLA in healthy donors. The repertoire was sequenced with immunoSEQ multiplex PCR; TCRdb's copy has only in-frame clones and lacks some. The sample shows around 150,000 clones, around 89% of them seen only once. What was sequenced was PBMCs. All receptors come from a man between 18 and 29 years old in good health and CMV-seronegative.

There are a few counts of this clone. This sequence joins TRBV19 and TRBJ1-1, with TRBD1 as a possible D gene (5 bases). Germline values: CDR1 LNHDA, CDR2 SQIVND (reference sequence). Trimming left V 4 bases short and J 1 base short, with 10 bases between. The CDR3 consists of 14 residues. The CDR3 DNA reads TGTGCCAGTAGTACCGATCAGGGGAACACTGAAGCTTTCTTT. Protein product: CASSTDQGNTEAFF.

This chain uses TRBV6-1 with TRBJ1-1; D is perhaps TRBD1 (5 bases). The CDR3 has 14 amino acids. The V end lost 2 bases, the J end lost 7 bases, and 14 bases lay between the germline ends. Germline CDR1 and CDR2: MNHNS and SASEGT. This CDR3 is CASSEQGGQFEAFF. CDR3 coding DNA: TGTGCCAGCAGTGAACAGGGCGGCCAGTTTGAAGCTTTCTTT.

The genes are TRBV19 and TRBJ1-2; 7 bases line up with TRBD1. The CDR3 is 14 residues long. J lost 5 bases, V lost 6 bases, and 9 bases had no gene match. In germline, CDR1 is LNHDA, CDR2 SQIVND (reference sequence). The CDR3, as DNA: TGTGCCAGTAGCCAAGACAGGGCTGTGTATGGCTACACCTTC. It codes for CASSQDRAVYGYTF.

V and J are TRBV5-4 and TRBJ2-6; 9 bases fit TRBD1. Per germline, CDR1 SGHNT and CDR2 YYREEE (reference sequence). The CDR3 has 19 residues. V trimming: 3 bases; J trimming: 1 base; junction bases outside the gene matches: 11. The CDR3 sequence: CASSYLGGTGKSGANVLTF. The CDR3 bases are TGTGCCAGCAGCTACTTGGGGGGGACAGGGAAGTCTGGGGCCAACGTCCTGACTTTC.

The chain employs TRBV10-3 and TRBJ2-3; TRBD2 matches 10 bases. The CDR3 has 15 residues. V lost 4 bases to trimming and J lost 1 base; unmatched junction nucleotides: 2. Germline-derived CDR1 and CDR2 are ENHRY and SYGVKD. Here the CDR3 reads CAISAGTSGTDTQYF. DNA of the CDR3: TGTGCCATCAGTGCCGGGACTAGCGGCACAGATACGCAGTATTTT.

The chain uses TRBV6-5 and TRBJ1-1; TRBD1 agrees at 9 bases. This CDR3 has 15 residues. The germline CDR1 and CDR2 sequences are MNHEY and SVGAGI. J gave up 5 bases and V 6 bases, and 10 bases lay outside the gene matches. CDR3 sequence: CASRSQGAVGTEAFF. CDR3 bases: TGTGCCAGCAGATCACAGGGGGCGGTAGGAACTGAAGCTTTCTTT.

This clone was recorded once. V usage is TRBV5-6 and J usage is TRBJ2-7; D possibly corresponds to TRBD1 (5 bases). From germline, CDR1 is SGHDT and CDR2 YYEEEE. The CDR3 totals 15 residues. Deletions cut 6 bases from V and 5 bases from J, with 21 bases between. The DNA of the CDR3 is TGTGCCAGCACCGAGTGGGGCAAAGCCCGCCACGAGCAGTACGTC. Translated, it gives CASTEWGKARHEQYV.

The chain links TRBV28 to TRBJ2-7, with D possibly matching TRBD2 (6 bases). Trimming removed 11 bases from V and 0 bases from J, with 11 bases in between. The CDR3 runs to 12 residues. Germline V CDR1 and CDR2: MDHEN, SYDVKM. The CDR3 loop reads CACHGSSYEQYF. The DNA for the CDR3 is TGTGCCTGCCACGGGAGCTCCTACGAGCAGTACTTC.

CDR3: CSVQGQDTEAFF. As DNA, the CDR3 is TGCAGCGTTCAGGGGCAAGACACTGAAGCTTTCTTT. V is TRBV29-1 and J is TRBJ1-1, with D maybe TRBD1 (6 bases). The CDR3 runs 12 residues. The germline CDR1 and CDR2 sequences are SQVTM and ANQGSEA. V lost 5 bases to trimming and J lost 3 bases, with 10 bases between them. The variable domain in full, with the rest retrieved from reference TRBV29-1 and TRBJ1-1, is SAVISQKPSRDICQRGTSLTIQCQVDSQVTMMFWYRQQPGQSLTLIATANQGSEATYESGFVIDKFPISRPNLTFSTLTVSNMSPEDSSIYLCSVQGQDTEAFFGQGTRLTVV.

The chain carries TRBV7-9 and TRBJ2-7; TRBD1 matches at 7 bases. This CDR3 is built from 14 residues. Germline V lookup: CDR1 SEHNR, CDR2 FQNEAQ (reference sequence). V shed 2 bases and J 7 bases; nucleotides not matched to a gene: 8. CDR3 coding DNA: TGTGCCAGCAGCTTATCGGGACAGTCCGGAGAGCAGTACTTC. Amino acid sequence: CASSLSGQSGEQYF.